This T cell receptor beta chain was sequenced during a study of T-cell reconstitution after alpha-beta-depleted transplantation in children. Researchers prepared the TCRbeta library using unique molecular identifiers, the study reports. Each CDR3 protein is one row after TCRdb ran MiXCR on the PCR reads. The sample consists of a few hundred thousand distinct CDR3 sequences, approximately 13% of them appearing once. The germline V gene has CDR1 DFQATT and CDR2 SNEGSKA (reference sequence). The CDR3 consists of 12 residues. The ends were cut back, 4 bases at V and 4 bases at J, with 10 bases in the middle.

The chain uses TRBV20-1 and TRBJ1-2; unclear D gene. Material: PBMCs from the stem cell graft donor, obtained from the stem cell graft. This TCR came from a human donor who donated a stem cell graft to a child with combined immunodeficiency. Here the CDR3 DNA reads TGCAGTGCTACAGACAAACTCTATGGCTACACCTTC. This encodes CSATDKLYGYTF.